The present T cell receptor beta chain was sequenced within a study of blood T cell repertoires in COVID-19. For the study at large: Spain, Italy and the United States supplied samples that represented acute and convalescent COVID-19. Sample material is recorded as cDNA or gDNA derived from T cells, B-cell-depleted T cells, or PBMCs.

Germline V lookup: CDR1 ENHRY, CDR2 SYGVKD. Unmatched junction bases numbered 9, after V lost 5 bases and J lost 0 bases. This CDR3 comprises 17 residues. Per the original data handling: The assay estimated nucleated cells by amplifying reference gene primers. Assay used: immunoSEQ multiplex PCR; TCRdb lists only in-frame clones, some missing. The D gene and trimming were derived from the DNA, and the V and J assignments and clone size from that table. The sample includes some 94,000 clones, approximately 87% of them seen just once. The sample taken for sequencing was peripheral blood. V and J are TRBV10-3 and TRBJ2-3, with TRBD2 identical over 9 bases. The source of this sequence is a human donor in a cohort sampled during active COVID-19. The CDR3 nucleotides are TGTGCCATCAGTTCCGCGGGGGGGGGCCTGAGCACAGATACGCAGTATTTT. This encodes CAISSAGGGLSTDTQYF.